The sequence of this T cell receptor beta chain was determined in a study of T cells in Graves' hyperthyroidism and ophthalmopathy. This clonotype was detected ten times or more. Researchers amplified the TCR beta CDR3 regions from RNA transcripts. HTBI primers were used for first-round RT-PCR of the TCR CDR3. MiXCR, run by TCRdb on the multiplex PCR reads, gives a single entry per CDR3 protein. The sample has around 450,000 distinct CDR3 sequences, around 15% seen once. This CDR3 has 15 residues. V lost 4 bases, J lost 5 bases, and 18 bases lay in between. The germline CDR1 and CDR2 sequences are SGHRS and YFSETQ.

The specimen was blood. The receptor's source is a woman aged 18-29 years with Graves' hyperthyroidism. The chain couples TRBV5-1 to TRBJ2-5; a possible D gene is TRBD1 (6 bases). The CDR3 coding sequence is TGCGCCAGCAGCGCCGGGACAAAAGGTATCGAGACCCAGTACTTC. It encodes CASSAGTKGIETQYF.